A selection of T cell receptor beta chains follows, all from one sample in a study of T cell responses to AZD1222 COVID-19 vaccine. Method: immunoSEQ multiplex PCR; TCRdb's copy keeps in-frame clones and lacks some. The data hold 120,000 to 150,000 clones, with roughly 89% observed a single time. Material: peripheral blood, obtained 28 days after the second AZD1222 dose. The receptors were gathered from an adult who received the AZD1222 COVID-19 vaccine. Both conserved end residues are part of each CDR3. D genes are given only for firm matches. Size is omitted from some rows. Given values are once, few, many or a class for expanded clones.

TRBV28	NA	TRBJ1-2	NA	CASSQIGTPLGPSNYGYTF	TGTGCCAGCAGCCAAATCGGGACACCCCTCGGGCCTTCAAACTATGGCTACACCTTC
TRBV6-6	NA	TRBJ2-5	NA	CASSYSVSPGEETQYF	TGTGCCAGCAGTTACTCGGTCAGTCCGGGGGAAGAGACCCAGTACTTC
TRBV10-3	NA	TRBJ2-2	TRBD2	CAISESPSGRGTGELFF	TGTGCCATCAGTGAGTCTCCTAGCGGGAGGGGAACCGGGGAGCTGTTTTTT
TRBV5-5	NA	TRBJ2-1	TRBD1	CASSTGVTKADEQFF	TGTGCCAGCAGTACAGGGGTGACCAAGGCTGATGAGCAGTTCTTC
TRBV5-1	NA	TRBJ2-2	NA	CASSQGRDTGELFF	TGCGCCAGCAGCCAAGGCAGGGACACCGGGGAGCTGTTTTTT
TRBV20-1	NA	TRBJ2-5	NA	CSARLETQYF	TGCAGTGCTAGGTTGGAGACCCAGTACTTC
TRBV28	NA	TRBJ1-5	NA	CASSLPSRGLQPQHF	TGTGCCAGCAGTTTGCCTTCCAGGGGACTTCAGCCCCAGCATTTT
TRBV7-2	NA	TRBJ1-2	TRBD1	CASSLDAGTGVRGYTF	TGTGCCAGCAGCTTAGACGCAGGGACAGGGGTTCGTGGCTACACCTTC
TRBV11-1	NA	TRBJ2-2	NA	CASSLAPGGTGELFF	TGTGCCAGCAGCCTCGCACCCGGAGGGACCGGGGAGCTGTTTTTT
TRBV6-2/TRBV6-3	NA	TRBJ2-1	TRBD2	CASSYSRTSGKEYNEQFF	TGTGCCAGCAGTTACTCGCGGACTAGCGGGAAGGAATACAATGAGCAGTTCTTC
TRBV4-3	NA	TRBJ1-1	NA	CASSQERQGHTEAFF	TGCGCCAGCAGCCAAGAACGCCAGGGACACACTGAAGCTTTCTTT
TRBV9	NA	TRBJ2-7	TRBD2	CASSEGLREPYEQYF	TGTGCCAGCAGCGAGGGGCTGCGGGAGCCCTACGAGCAGTACTTC
TRBV27	NA	TRBJ2-1	TRBD2	CASSLSPSGSYNEQFF	TGTGCCAGCAGTTTATCACCTAGCGGGAGTTACAATGAGCAGTTCTTC
TRBV19	once	TRBJ2-7	TRBD2	CASSPLAGGPYEQYF	TGTGCCAGTAGTCCGCTAGCGGGAGGGCCCTACGAGCAGTACTTC
TRBV7-3	NA	TRBJ2-3	NA	CASSPLPERWAGGTQYF	TGTGCCAGCAGCCCCCTTCCCGAGAGATGGGCTGGCGGTACGCAGTATTTT
TRBV19	NA	TRBJ2-1	NA	CASSPVGTSYNEQFF	TGTGCCAGTAGCCCGGTAGGGACAAGTTACAATGAGCAGTTCTTC
TRBV15	NA	TRBJ2-5	TRBD2	CATSRPLAGDGETQYF	TGTGCCACCAGCAGACCCTTAGCGGGAGATGGAGAGACCCAGTACTTC
TRBV20-1	NA	TRBJ2-7	TRBD1	CSASEDRGTYEQYF	TGCAGTGCTAGTGAGGACAGGGGTACCTACGAGCAGTACTTC
TRBV2	NA	TRBJ1-6	NA	CASSFTSPLHF	TGTGCCAGCAGTTTTACCTCACCCCTCCACTTT
TRBV30	NA	TRBJ1-1	NA	CAWRMGAVMNTEAFF	TGTGCCTGGAGAATGGGGGCGGTAATGAACACTGAAGCTTTCTTT
TRBV5-5	NA	TRBJ2-7	NA	CASSSLSGYYEQYF	TGTGCCAGCAGCTCCCTATCGGGCTACTACGAGCAGTACTTC
TRBV14	NA	TRBJ2-1	NA	CASSQVARSSYNEQFF	TGTGCCAGCAGCCAAGTCGCCCGAAGCTCCTACAATGAGCAGTTCTTC
TRBV5-1	NA	TRBJ2-7	NA	CASSPKGTWRWEQYF	TGCGCCAGCAGCCCTAAGGGAACATGGAGATGGGAGCAGTACTTC
TRBV7-3	once	TRBJ1-6	NA	CASSLTRGSPLHF	TGTGCCAGCAGCTTAACGCGGGGTTCACCCCTCCACTTT
TRBV30	NA	TRBJ2-3	NA	CAWMAESTDTQYF	TGTGCCTGGATGGCGGAGAGCACAGATACGCAGTATTTT
TRBV29-1	few	TRBJ2-1	NA	CSSHAQGKERRNEQFF	TGCAGCTCACACGCCCAGGGAAAGGAGAGAAGGAATGAGCAGTTCTTC
TRBV7-2	NA	TRBJ2-5	TRBD2	CASSRLFGTSGRAEETQYF	TGTGCCAGCAGCCGTCTCTTCGGGACTAGCGGGAGGGCCGAGGAGACCCAGTACTTC
TRBV19	NA	TRBJ1-2	TRBD1	CASSISGGRYGYTF	TGTGCCAGTAGTATCTCAGGGGGCCGGTATGGCTACACCTTC
TRBV28	NA	TRBJ1-2	TRBD1	CASSLGTGGGGYGYTF	TGTGCCAGCAGTTTAGGGACAGGGGGAGGAGGATATGGCTACACCTTC
TRBV7-9	few	TRBJ2-1	TRBD1	CASSLPGTGGKYDNEQFF	TGTGCCAGCAGCTTACCCGGGACAGGGGGCAAATATGACAATGAGCAGTTCTTC
TRBV18	NA	TRBJ2-5	TRBD2	CASSPFYLRGSFPETQYF	TGTGCCAGCTCACCATTTTATCTGCGCGGGAGTTTCCCAGAGACCCAGTACTTC
TRBV4-1	NA	TRBJ2-7	TRBD1	CASSQDRAYEQYF	TGCGCCAGCAGCCAGGACAGGGCCTACGAGCAGTACTTC
TRBV5-4	NA	TRBJ1-2	TRBD1	CASSPRTGGTDGYTF	TGTGCCAGCAGCCCGAGGACAGGGGGCACGGATGGCTACACCTTC
TRBV11-2	few	TRBJ1-1	TRBD1	CASSPTRGRNTEAFF	TGTGCCAGCAGCCCTACCAGGGGGAGGAACACTGAAGCTTTCTTT
TRBV6-5	few	TRBJ1-2	NA	CASSPRASWRGYTF	TGTGCCAGCAGTCCGCGGGCCAGCTGGAGGGGCTACACCTTC